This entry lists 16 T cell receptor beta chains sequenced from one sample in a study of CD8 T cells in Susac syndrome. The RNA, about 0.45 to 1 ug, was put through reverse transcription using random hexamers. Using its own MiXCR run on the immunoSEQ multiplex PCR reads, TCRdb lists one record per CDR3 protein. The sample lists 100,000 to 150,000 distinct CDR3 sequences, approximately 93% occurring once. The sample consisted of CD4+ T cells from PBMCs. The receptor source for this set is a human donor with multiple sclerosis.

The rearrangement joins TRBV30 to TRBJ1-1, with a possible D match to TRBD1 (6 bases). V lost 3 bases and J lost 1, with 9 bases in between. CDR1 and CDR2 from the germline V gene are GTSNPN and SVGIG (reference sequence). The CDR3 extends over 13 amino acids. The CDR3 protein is CAWSRGENTEAFF. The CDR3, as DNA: TGTGCCTGGAGCAGGGGCGAGAACACTGAAGCTTTCTTT.

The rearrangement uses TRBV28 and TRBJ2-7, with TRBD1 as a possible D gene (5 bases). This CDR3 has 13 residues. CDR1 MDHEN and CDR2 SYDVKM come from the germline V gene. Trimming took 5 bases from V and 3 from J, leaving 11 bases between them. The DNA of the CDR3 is TGTGCCAGCAGTCCAGGGTCCATCTACGAGCAGTACTTC. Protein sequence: CASSPGSIYEQYF.

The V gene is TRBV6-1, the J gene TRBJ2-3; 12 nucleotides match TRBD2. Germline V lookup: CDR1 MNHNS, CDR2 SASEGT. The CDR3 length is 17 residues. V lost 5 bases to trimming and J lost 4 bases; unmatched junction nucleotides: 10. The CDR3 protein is CASSRLTSGGPSDTQYF. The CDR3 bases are TGTGCCAGCAGTCGCCTTACTAGCGGGGGGCCGTCAGATACGCAGTATTTT.

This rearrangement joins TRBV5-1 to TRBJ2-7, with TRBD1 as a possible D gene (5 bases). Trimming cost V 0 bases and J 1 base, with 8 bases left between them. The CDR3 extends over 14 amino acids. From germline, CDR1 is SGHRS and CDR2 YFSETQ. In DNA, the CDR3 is TGCGCCAGCAGCTTGGATCAGGGTTCCTACGAGCAGTACTTC. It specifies CASSLDQGSYEQYF. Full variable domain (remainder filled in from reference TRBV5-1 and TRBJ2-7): KAGVTQTPRYLIKTRGQQVTLSCSPISGHRSVSWYQQTPGQGLQFLFEYFSETQRNKGNFPGRFSGRQFSNSRSEMNVSTLELGDSALYLCASSLDQGSYEQYFGPGTRLTVT.

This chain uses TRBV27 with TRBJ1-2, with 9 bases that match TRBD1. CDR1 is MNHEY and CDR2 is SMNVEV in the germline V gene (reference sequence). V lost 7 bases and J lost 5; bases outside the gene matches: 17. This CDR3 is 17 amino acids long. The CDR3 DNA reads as TGTGCCAGCACCTTTTACCCCGCTGCCGGGACAGGGTATGGCTACACCTTC. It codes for CASTFYPAAGTGYGYTF.

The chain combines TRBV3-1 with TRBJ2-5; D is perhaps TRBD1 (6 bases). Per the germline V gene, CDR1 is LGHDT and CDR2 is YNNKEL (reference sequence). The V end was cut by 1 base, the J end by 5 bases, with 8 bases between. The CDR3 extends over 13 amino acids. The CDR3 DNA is TGTGCCAGCAGCCAAGGGACAGCGGAGACCCAGTACTTC. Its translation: CASSQGTAETQYF.

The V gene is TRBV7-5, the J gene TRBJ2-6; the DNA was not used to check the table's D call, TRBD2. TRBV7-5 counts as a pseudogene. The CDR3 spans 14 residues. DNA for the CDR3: TGTATCCCTCGAGGGTCCCTTGGGGCCAACGTCCTGACTTTC. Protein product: CIPRGSLGANVLTF.

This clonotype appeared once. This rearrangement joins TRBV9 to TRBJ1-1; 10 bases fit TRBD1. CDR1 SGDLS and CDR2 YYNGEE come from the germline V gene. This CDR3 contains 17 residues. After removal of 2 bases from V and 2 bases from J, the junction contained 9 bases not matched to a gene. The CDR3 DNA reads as TGTGCCAGCAGCGTTGCTTTGACAGGGGGCGGAAACACTGAAGCTTTCTTT. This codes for CASSVALTGGGNTEAFF.

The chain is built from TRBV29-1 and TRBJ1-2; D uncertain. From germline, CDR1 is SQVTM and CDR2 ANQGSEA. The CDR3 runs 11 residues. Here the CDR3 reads CTLGSFYGYTF. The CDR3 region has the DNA TGCACCCTCGGATCTTTCTATGGCTACACCTTC.

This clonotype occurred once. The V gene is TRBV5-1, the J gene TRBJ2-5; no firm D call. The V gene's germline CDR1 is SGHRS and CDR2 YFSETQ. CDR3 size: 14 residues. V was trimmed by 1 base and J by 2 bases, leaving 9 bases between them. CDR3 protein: CASSLPDQQETQYF. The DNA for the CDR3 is TGCGCCAGCAGCTTGCCCGACCAGCAAGAGACCCAGTACTTC.

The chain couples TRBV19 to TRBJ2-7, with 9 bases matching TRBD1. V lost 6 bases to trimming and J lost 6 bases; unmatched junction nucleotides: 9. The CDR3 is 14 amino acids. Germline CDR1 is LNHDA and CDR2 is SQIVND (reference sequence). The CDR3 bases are TGTGCCAGTAGCCCCACGGGACAGGGCGGCGAGCAGTACTTC. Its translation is CASSPTGQGGEQYF.

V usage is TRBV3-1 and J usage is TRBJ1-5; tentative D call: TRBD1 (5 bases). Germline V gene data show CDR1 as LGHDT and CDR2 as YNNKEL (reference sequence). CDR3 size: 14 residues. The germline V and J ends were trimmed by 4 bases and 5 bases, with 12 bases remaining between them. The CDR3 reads CASSLNPRDQPQHF. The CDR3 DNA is TGTGCCAGCAGCCTAAACCCCAGGGATCAGCCCCAGCATTTT.

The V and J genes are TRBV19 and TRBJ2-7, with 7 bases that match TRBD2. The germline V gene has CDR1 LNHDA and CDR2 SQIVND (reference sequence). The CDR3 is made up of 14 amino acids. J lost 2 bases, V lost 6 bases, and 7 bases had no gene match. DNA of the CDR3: TGTGCCAGTAGCCAAGCGGGGACCACCTACGAGCAGTACTTC. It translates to CASSQAGTTYEQYF.

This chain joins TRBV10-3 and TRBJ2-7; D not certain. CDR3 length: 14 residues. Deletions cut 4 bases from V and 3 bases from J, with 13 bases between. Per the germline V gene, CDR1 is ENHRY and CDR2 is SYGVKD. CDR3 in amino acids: CAISGGNHFYEQYF. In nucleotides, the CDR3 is TGTGCCATCAGTGGGGGAAACCATTTCTACGAGCAGTACTTC.

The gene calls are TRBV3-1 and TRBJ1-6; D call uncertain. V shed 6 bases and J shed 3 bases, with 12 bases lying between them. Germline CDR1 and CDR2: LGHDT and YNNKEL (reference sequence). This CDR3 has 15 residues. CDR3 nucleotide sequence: TGTGCCAGCAGAGAGGAGGTTTACTATAATTCACCCCTCCACTTT. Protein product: CASREEVYYNSPLHF.

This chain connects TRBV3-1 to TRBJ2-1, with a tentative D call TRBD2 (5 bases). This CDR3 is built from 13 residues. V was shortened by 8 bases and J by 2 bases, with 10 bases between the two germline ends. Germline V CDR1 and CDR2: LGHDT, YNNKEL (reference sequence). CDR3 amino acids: CASEGTPYNEQFF. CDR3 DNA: TGTGCCAGCGAGGGTACCCCCTACAATGAGCAGTTCTTC.